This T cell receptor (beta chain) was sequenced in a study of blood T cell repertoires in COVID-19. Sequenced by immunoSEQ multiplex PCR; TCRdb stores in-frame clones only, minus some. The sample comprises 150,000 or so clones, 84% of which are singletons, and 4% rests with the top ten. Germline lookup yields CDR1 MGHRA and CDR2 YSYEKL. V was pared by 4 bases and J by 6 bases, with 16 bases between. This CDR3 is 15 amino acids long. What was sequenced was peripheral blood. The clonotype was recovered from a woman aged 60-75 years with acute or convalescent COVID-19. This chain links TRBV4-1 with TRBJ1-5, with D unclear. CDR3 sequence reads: CASSPEASFSQPQHF. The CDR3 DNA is TGCGCCAGCAGCCCCGAGGCCTCATTTAGTCAGCCCCAGCATTTT.